This TCR beta chain was captured by sequencing in a study of T cell changes during pregnancy in multiple sclerosis. After removal of 5 bases from V and 6 bases from J, the junction contained 4 bases not matched to a gene. The CDR3 covers 14 residues. Germline V gene sequence: CDR1 MNHEY, CDR2 SVGAGI. The data were produced by immunoSEQ multiplex PCR, yet TCRdb's version contains in-frame clones alone and is incomplete. The sample contains roughly 69,000 clones, just over 90% of which appear only once. This sequence originates from a female donor with multiple sclerosis, enrolled in a pregnancy study. Sample: peripheral blood, taken after pregnancy. The chain joins TRBV6-5 to TRBJ1-6; 7 bases match TRBD1. The CDR3 protein is CASSDRDSNSPLHF. Written as DNA, the CDR3 is TGTGCCAGCAGTGACCGGGACAGTAATTCACCCCTCCACTTT.